Following are 30 T cell receptor beta chains from one sample sequenced in a study of CD4+ T cells in melanoma. Only in-frame clones appear in the TCRdb table, and some are missing; sequencing was by immunoSEQ multiplex PCR. The sample consists of over 3,000 clones, more than 50% of them appearing once. Sequenced: cells from a culture (not recorded whether cultured in vitro). The receptors originated from a human donor with melanoma.

This sequence joins TRBV19 and TRBJ2-7, with TRBD1 matching over 9 bases. With 4 bases clipped from V and 5 bases from J, the junction kept 9 bases outside the gene matches. CDR3 size: 15 residues. Germline CDR1 and CDR2: LNHDA and SQIVND (reference sequence). CDR3 nucleotides: TGTGCCAGTAGTAAAAGGGGACAGGGCAAGAACGAGCAGTACTTC. This codes for CASSKRGQGKNEQYF.

By its share, this clone is large. The V gene is TRBV9, the J gene TRBJ2-7; tentatively, D is TRBD1 or TRBD2 (6 bases each). This CDR3 has 15 amino acids. The V gene's germline CDR1 is SGDLS and CDR2 YYNGEE. The ends were cut back, 3 bases at V and 4 bases at J, with 17 bases in the middle. CDR3: CASSEGGGVPYEQYF. The CDR3 DNA sequence: TGTGCCAGCAGCGAGGGGGGCGGGGTCCCGTACGAGCAGTACTTC.

The V call is TRBV30, the J call TRBJ1-6; 8 bases align to TRBD1. Germline V lookup: CDR1 GTSNPN, CDR2 SVGIG (reference sequence). This CDR3 is built from 13 residues. Trimming at V came to 3 bases and at J to 6 bases, leaving 1 base not matched to a gene. DNA of the CDR3: TGTGCCTGGAGGACAGGGGTTAATTCACCCCTCCACTTT. It codes for CAWRTGVNSPLHF.

J is TRBJ2-2 and V is TRBV11-3; 7 nucleotides agree with TRBD1. CDR1 and CDR2 from the germline V gene are SGHNT and YENEEA. The CDR3 has 14 amino acids. The J segment lost 3 bases and the V segment lost 5 bases, leaving 3 bases of the junction unmatched. The CDR3 loop is CASSPRGYTGELFF. The DNA for the CDR3 is TGTGCCAGCAGCCCCAGGGGGTACACCGGGGAGCTGTTTTTT. Variable domain in full (rest from reference TRBV11-3 and TRBJ2-2): EAGVVQSPRYKIIEKKQPVAFWCNPISGHNTLYWYLQNLGQGPELLIRYENEEAVDDSQLPKDRFSAERLKGVDSTLKIQPAELGDSAVYLCASSPRGYTGELFFGEGSRLTVL.

The V gene is TRBV6-5, the J gene TRBJ2-1; D perhaps matches TRBD2 (5 bases). V was cut by 2 bases and J by 0 bases, with 11 bases left in between. There are 16 residues in the CDR3. CDR1 and CDR2 (germline): MNHEY, SVGAGI. The CDR3 loop reads CASSYTPGSSYNEQFF. Here the CDR3 DNA reads TGTGCCAGCAGTTACACCCCGGGGAGCTCCTACAATGAGCAGTTCTTC.

The chain recombines TRBV7-3 with TRBJ1-4; no firm D call. The CDR3 sequence is 11 residues long. V gave up 5 bases and J gave up 14 bases, with 12 bases separating them. CDR1 is SGHTA and CDR2 is FQGTGA in the germline V gene. CDR3 nucleotides: TGTGCCAGCAGCCTCGCGGGAAGGCTGTTTTTT. Protein sequence: CASSLAGRLFF.

About this clone itself: The junction departs from the called germline gene at one end, perhaps through a read error. The chain combines TRBV5-1 with TRBJ1-4, with no clear D. CDR3 length: 16 residues. Germline V gives CDR1 SGHRS, CDR2 YFSETQ. CDR3 amino acids: CASRLGIGATNEKLFF. As DNA, the CDR3 is TGCGCCAGCAGGTTGGGGATTGGGGCAACTAATGAAAAACTGTTTTTT.

The rearrangement uses TRBV19 and TRBJ2-1; no firm D call. CDR3 length: 12 amino acids. CDR1 LNHDA and CDR2 SQIVND come from the germline V gene (reference sequence). The V and J ends lost 3 bases and 4 bases respectively, with 4 bases between them. The chain's CDR3 is CASSMGYNEQFF. The CDR3, as DNA: TGTGCCAGTAGTATGGGGTACAATGAGCAGTTCTTC.

This chain connects TRBV5-1 to TRBJ1-1; TRBD1 might be the D (6 bases). CDR1 is SGHRS and CDR2 is YFSETQ in the germline V gene. Trimming shortened V by 4 bases and J by 5 bases, and 15 bases separated the two germline ends. The CDR3 extends over 14 amino acids. The CDR3 DNA reads as TGCGCCAGCAGCGCAGAGGGGGTTTATACTGAAGCTTTCTTT. This encodes CASSAEGVYTEAFF.

The J gene is TRBJ2-7, the V gene TRBV4-3, with D possibly being TRBD1 (7 bases). CDR3 length: 14 residues. CDR1 and CDR2 (germline): LGHNA, YSLEER. Trimming took off 5 bases at V and 6 bases at J, with 17 bases between the two ends. The CDR3 nucleotides are TGCGCCAGCAGCGGGCGGGACAGATGGGGCGAGCAGTACTTC. This gives the protein CASSGRDRWGEQYF.

The chain employs TRBV7-9 and TRBJ2-1; 8 bases align to TRBD2. Trimming cost V 6 bases and J 4 bases; bases outside gene matches: 8. CDR1 is SEHNR, CDR2 FQNEAQ, per germline (reference sequence). CDR3 size: 15 residues. This CDR3 is CASRWSGGTYNEQFF. CDR3 bases: TGTGCCAGCAGGTGGAGCGGGGGAACGTACAATGAGCAGTTCTTC.

The genes are TRBV6-5 and TRBJ1-1; possibly TRBD1 for D (5 bases). Trimming removed 6 bases at V and 6 bases at J, with 17 bases between. There are 14 residues in the CDR3. Germline V CDR1 and CDR2: MNHEY, SVGAGI. CDR3 amino acids: CASRTPDRGAEAFF. The CDR3 DNA follows: TGTGCCAGCAGGACACCTGACCGGGGGGCTGAAGCTTTCTTT.

This clone has a single count. The chain uses TRBV15 and TRBJ2-1; D gene unclear. V was shortened by 5 bases and J by 2 bases, with 4 bases between the two germline ends. From germline, CDR1 is LNHNV and CDR2 YYDKDF (reference sequence). The CDR3 sequence is 12 residues long. The CDR3 nucleotides are TGTGCCACCAGCGGACCCTACAATGAGCAGTTCTTC. This sequence encodes CATSGPYNEQFF.

This clone has only a few counts. V usage is TRBV18 and J usage is TRBJ2-7, with 8 bases lining up with TRBD1. V lost 3 bases and J lost 2; bases outside the gene matches: 18. CDR1 and CDR2 (germline): KGHSH, LQKENI. There are 19 residues in the CDR3. The CDR3 nucleotides are TGTGCCAGCTCACCCTTAGGACAGGGCGAAAGCGTAAGCACCTACGAGCAGTACTTC. Translation: CASSPLGQGESVSTYEQYF.

The J gene is TRBJ1-1, the V gene TRBV11-2; the D is unclear. Germline V lookup: CDR1 SGHAT, CDR2 FQNNGV. Trimming took off 1 base at V and 5 bases at J, with 8 bases between the two ends. The CDR3 extends over 13 amino acids. Here the CDR3 DNA reads TGTGCCAGCAGCTTAGGTGGTAGGACTGAAGCTTTCTTT. Translating gives CASSLGGRTEAFF.

V is TRBV6-5 and J is TRBJ1-5; 11 bases map to TRBD1. This CDR3 is built from 13 residues. CDR1 is MNHEY and CDR2 is SVGAGI in the germline V gene. The V gene end was trimmed by 8 bases and the J gene end by 6 bases; junction bases not matched to a gene: 3. CDR3 protein: CASGQGASQPQHF. CDR3 DNA: TGTGCCAGCGGACAGGGGGCTAGTCAGCCCCAGCATTTT.

By proportion, this clone is large. CDR3 in DNA: TGTGCCAGCAGTTACTCCCCACGGTCGAACACTGAAGCTTTCTTT. This translates into CASSYSPRSNTEAFF. V usage is TRBV6-5 and J usage is TRBJ1-1; D ambiguous. The CDR3 covers 15 residues. CDR1 is MNHEY and CDR2 is SVGAGI in the germline V gene. Trimming cost V 0 bases and J 1 base, with 9 bases left between them.

This clone was detected a few times. The rearrangement joins TRBV29-1 to TRBJ1-3, with D possibly TRBD1 on 5 matching bases. Trimming removed 5 bases at V and 0 bases at J, with 14 bases between. CDR1 and CDR2 (germline): SQVTM, ANQGSEA. The CDR3 contains 15 residues. CDR3 sequence reads: CSVSGTDDSGNTIYF. CDR3 bases: TGCAGCGTTTCCGGGACGGACGACTCTGGAAACACCATATATTTT.

The chain carries TRBV5-4 and TRBJ2-4; D is perhaps TRBD1 or TRBD2 (5 bases each). Trimming removed 4 bases from V and 0 bases from J, with 14 bases in between. Germline loops: CDR1 SGHNT, CDR2 YYREEE (reference sequence). The CDR3 extends over 16 amino acids. This CDR3 reads CASSPGTGIAKNIQYF. CDR3 in DNA: TGTGCCAGCAGCCCTGGGACGGGAATAGCCAAAAACATTCAGTACTTC.

The chain combines TRBV27 with TRBJ2-1; D gene uncertain. CDR1 and CDR2 (germline): MNHEY, SMNVEV (reference sequence). V was pared by 3 bases and J by 5 bases, with 5 bases between. CDR3 length: 12 residues. CDR3 sequence: CASSFRDNEQFF. CDR3 DNA: TGTGCCAGCAGTTTTAGGGACAATGAGCAGTTCTTC.

The chain links TRBV6-4 to TRBJ2-3; weak D call: TRBD2 (7 bases). The V gene lost 8 bases and the J gene lost 1 base, with 13 bases spanning the gap. Germline V gene lookup returns CDR1 MRHNA and CDR2 SNTAGT. CDR3 length: 14 residues. The CDR3 loop reads CASDWGGCTDTQYF. In nucleotides, the CDR3 is TGTGCCAGCGATTGGGGGGGCTGCACAGATACGCAGTATTTT.

The chain employs TRBV27 and TRBJ2-1; 9 bases fit TRBD2. CDR3 length: 16 amino acids. V lost 0 bases and J lost 6; bases outside the gene matches: 6. CDR1 MNHEY and CDR2 SMNVEV come from the germline V gene (reference sequence). CDR3: CASSLSGGGAPNEQFF. CDR3 DNA sequence: TGTGCCAGCAGTTTATCCGGCGGGGGGGCCCCCAATGAGCAGTTCTTC.

The chain carries TRBV29-1 and TRBJ1-1; 9 bases are a match to TRBD1. J gave up 6 bases and V 4 bases, and 6 bases lay outside the gene matches. Germline values: CDR1 SQVTM, CDR2 ANQGSEA. The CDR3 loop spans 13 amino acids. CDR3 sequence: CSVVTGGKSEAFF. As DNA, the CDR3 is TGCAGCGTTGTTACAGGGGGCAAGTCTGAAGCTTTCTTT.

This clone counts as medium-sized. The rearrangement joins TRBV5-1 to TRBJ2-7; perhaps TRBD1 as D (6 bases). The CDR3 has 14 amino acids. Germline V gene sequence: CDR1 SGHRS, CDR2 YFSETQ. V shed 4 bases and J shed 0 bases, with 11 bases lying between them. The CDR3 protein is CASSEGTLSYEQYF. The CDR3 DNA reads as TGCGCCAGCAGCGAGGGGACACTCTCCTACGAGCAGTACTTC. The full variable domain, with the rest looked up from reference TRBV5-1 and TRBJ2-7, is KAGVTQTPRYLIKTRGQQVTLSCSPISGHRSVSWYQQTPGQGLQFLFEYFSETQRNKGNFPGRFSGRQFSNSRSEMNVSTLELGDSALYLCASSEGTLSYEQYFGPGTRLTVT.

The chain uses TRBV9 and TRBJ1-3, with unresolved D. V dropped 4 bases and J dropped 0 bases, with 8 bases sitting between them. Germline V gene lookup returns CDR1 SGDLS and CDR2 YYNGEE. The CDR3 sequence is 14 residues long. The CDR3 sequence: CASSPADSGNTIYF. The CDR3 nucleotides are TGTGCCAGCAGCCCAGCAGACTCTGGAAACACCATATATTTT. The full variable domain, with the rest looked up from reference TRBV9 and TRBJ1-3, is DSGVTQTPKHLITATGQRVTLRCSPRSGDLSVYWYQQSLDQGLQFLIQYYNGEERAKGNILERFSAQQFPDLHSELNLSSLELGDSALYFCASSPADSGNTIYFGEGSWLTVV.

This clone appeared once. The chain employs TRBV7-8 and TRBJ1-4; TRBD1 might be the D (5 bases). Between the trimmed V and J ends, which lost 2 bases and 0 bases, there was a span of 19 bases. CDR3 length equals 19 residues. Germline loops: CDR1 SGHVS, CDR2 FQNEAQ. CDR3 protein: CASSLSAWGDPATNEKLFF. CDR3 in DNA: TGTGCCAGCAGCTTAAGTGCGTGGGGGGATCCCGCAACTAATGAAAAACTGTTTTTT.

The chain uses TRBV29-1 and TRBJ1-2; 7 bases line up with TRBD1. This CDR3 contains 14 residues. The J segment lost 5 bases and the V segment lost 0 bases, leaving 6 bases of the junction unmatched. Germline V lookup: CDR1 SQVTM, CDR2 ANQGSEA. The CDR3 sequence: CSVEDDRVGYGYTF. CDR3 DNA sequence: TGCAGCGTTGAAGACGACAGGGTCGGTTATGGCTACACCTTC.

The rearrangement joins TRBV7-9 to TRBJ1-4; 7 nucleotides align to TRBD1. Germline lookup yields CDR1 SEHNR and CDR2 FQNEAQ (reference sequence). This CDR3 spans 13 amino acids. V shed 7 bases, J shed 5 bases, and the junction held 4 bases outside the gene matches. CDR3 sequence (DNA): TGTGCCAGCACCGGGACAGTAAATGAAAAACTGTTTTTT. Translated: CASTGTVNEKLFF. The variable domain in full, completed from reference TRBV7-9 and TRBJ1-4, reads DTGVSQNPRHKITKRGQNVTFRCDPISEHNRLYWYRQTLGQGPEFLTYFQNEAQLEKSRLLSDRFSAERPKGSFSTLEIQRTEQGDSAMYLCASTGTVNEKLFFGSGTQLSVL.

J is TRBJ1-2 and V is TRBV11-2; D unclear. This CDR3 region has 15 residues. Germline V lookup: CDR1 SGHAT, CDR2 FQNNGV. Trimming took off 0 bases at V and 7 bases at J, with 15 bases between the two ends. CDR3: CASSLDRASMTGYTF. CDR3 coding DNA: TGTGCCAGCAGCTTAGATCGGGCGTCGATGACTGGCTACACCTTC.

The gene calls are TRBV9 and TRBJ2-1; D is unclear. Trimming shortened V by 4 bases and J by 0 bases, and 8 bases separated the two germline ends. Germline V lookup: CDR1 SGDLS, CDR2 YYNGEE. The CDR3 consists of 14 residues. Written as DNA, the CDR3 is TGTGCCAGCAGCCCGGTTGGCTCCTACAATGAGCAGTTCTTC. Its translation: CASSPVGSYNEQFF.